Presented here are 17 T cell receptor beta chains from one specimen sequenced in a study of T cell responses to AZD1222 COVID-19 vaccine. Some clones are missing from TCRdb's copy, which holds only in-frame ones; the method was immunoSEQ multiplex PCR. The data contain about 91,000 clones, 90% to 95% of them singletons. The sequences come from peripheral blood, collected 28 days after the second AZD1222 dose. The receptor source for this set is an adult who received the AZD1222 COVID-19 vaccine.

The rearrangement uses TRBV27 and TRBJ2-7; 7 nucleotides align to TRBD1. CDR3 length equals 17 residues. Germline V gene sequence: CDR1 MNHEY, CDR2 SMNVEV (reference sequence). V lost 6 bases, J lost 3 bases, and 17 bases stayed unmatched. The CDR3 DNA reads TGTGCCAGCAGCTCACAAGGGATAGGGGGCATTGTCTACGAGCAGTACTTC. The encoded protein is CASSSQGIGGIVYEQYF.

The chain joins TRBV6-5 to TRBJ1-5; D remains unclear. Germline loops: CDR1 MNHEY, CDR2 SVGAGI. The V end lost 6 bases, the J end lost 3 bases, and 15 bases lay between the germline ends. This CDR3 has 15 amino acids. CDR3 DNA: TGTGCCAGCAGCGCTACACGAGGGAACAATCAGCCCCAGCATTTT. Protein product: CASSATRGNNQPQHF.

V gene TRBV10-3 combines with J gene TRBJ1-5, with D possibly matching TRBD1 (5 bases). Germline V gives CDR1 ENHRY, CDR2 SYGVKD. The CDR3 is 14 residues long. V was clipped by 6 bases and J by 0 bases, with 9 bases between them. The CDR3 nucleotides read TGTGCCATCAGCGACAGTTATAGCAATCAGCCCCAGCATTTT. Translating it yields CAISDSYSNQPQHF.

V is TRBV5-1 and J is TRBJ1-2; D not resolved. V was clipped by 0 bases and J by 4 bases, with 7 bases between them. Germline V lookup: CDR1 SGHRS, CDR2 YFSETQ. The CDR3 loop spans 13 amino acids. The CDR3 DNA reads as TGCGCCAGCAGCTTGGGACTCCCCTATGGCTACACCTTC. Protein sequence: CASSLGLPYGYTF.

In nucleotides, the CDR3 is TGTGCCAGCAGCCCCTGGCCCAGACAGAACGAGCAGTACTTC. Protein sequence: CASSPWPRQNEQYF. This chain connects TRBV5-8 to TRBJ2-7; weak D call: TRBD1 (5 bases). Germline V gives CDR1 SGHTS, CDR2 YDEGEE. The V end was cut by 4 bases, the J end by 5 bases, with 16 bases between. The CDR3 runs 14 residues.

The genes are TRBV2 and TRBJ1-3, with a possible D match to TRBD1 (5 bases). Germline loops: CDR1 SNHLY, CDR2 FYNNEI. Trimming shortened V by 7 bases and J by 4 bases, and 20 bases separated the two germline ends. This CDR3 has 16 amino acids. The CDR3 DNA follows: TGTGCCAGCAATCGCGACAGCCCTTCCTCGGGAAACACCATATATTTT. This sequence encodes CASNRDSPSSGNTIYF. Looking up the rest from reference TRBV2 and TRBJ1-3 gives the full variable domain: EPEVTQTPSHQVTQMGQEVILRCVPISNHLYFYWYRQILGQKVEFLVSFYNNEISEKSEIFDDQFSVERPDGSNFTLKIRSTKLEDSAMYFCASNRDSPSSGNTIYFGEGSWLTVV.

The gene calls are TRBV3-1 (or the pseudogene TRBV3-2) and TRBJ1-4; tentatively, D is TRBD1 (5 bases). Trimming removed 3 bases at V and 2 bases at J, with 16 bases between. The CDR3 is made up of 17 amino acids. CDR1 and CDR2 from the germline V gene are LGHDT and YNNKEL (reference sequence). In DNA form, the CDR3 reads TGTGCCAGCAGCCACCTGGGAGGGGCGGCGACTAATGAAAAACTGTTTTTT. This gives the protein CASSHLGGAATNEKLFF.

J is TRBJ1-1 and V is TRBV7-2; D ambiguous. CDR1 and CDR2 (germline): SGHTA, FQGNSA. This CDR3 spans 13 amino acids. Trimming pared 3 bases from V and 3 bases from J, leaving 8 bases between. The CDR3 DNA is TGTGCCAGCAGCTTGCCGGAGTACACTGAAGCTTTCTTT. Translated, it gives CASSLPEYTEAFF.

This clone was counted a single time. The CDR3 region is CASSLSGAYQPQHF. In DNA form, the CDR3 reads TGTGCCAGCAGCTTATCAGGGGCCTATCAGCCCCAGCATTTT. This chain links TRBV7-2 with TRBJ1-5, with a weak D call TRBD1 (6 bases). The V end was cut by 2 bases, the J end by 5 bases, with 10 bases between. Looked up from germline, CDR1 is SGHTA and CDR2 is FQGNSA. CDR3 length: 14 residues.

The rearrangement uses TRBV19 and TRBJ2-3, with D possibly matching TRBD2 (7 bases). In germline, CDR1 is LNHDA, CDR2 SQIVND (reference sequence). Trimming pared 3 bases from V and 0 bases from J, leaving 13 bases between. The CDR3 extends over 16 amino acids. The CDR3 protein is CASSMGGGPSTDTQYF. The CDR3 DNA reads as TGTGCCAGTAGTATGGGAGGGGGGCCCAGCACAGATACGCAGTATTTT.

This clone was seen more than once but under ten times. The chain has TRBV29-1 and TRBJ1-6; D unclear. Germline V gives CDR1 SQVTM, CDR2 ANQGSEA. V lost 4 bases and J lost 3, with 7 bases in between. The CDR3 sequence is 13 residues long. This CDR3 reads CSVGYSYNSPLHF. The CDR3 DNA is TGCAGCGTTGGGTACAGCTATAATTCACCCCTCCACTTT.

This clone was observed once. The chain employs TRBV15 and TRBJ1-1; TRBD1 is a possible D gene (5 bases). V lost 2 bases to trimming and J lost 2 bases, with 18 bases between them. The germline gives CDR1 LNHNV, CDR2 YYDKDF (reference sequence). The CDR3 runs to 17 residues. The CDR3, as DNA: TGTGCCACCAGCAGACCCCGGACGGGGGAAATCAACACTGAAGCTTTCTTT. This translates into CATSRPRTGEINTEAFF.

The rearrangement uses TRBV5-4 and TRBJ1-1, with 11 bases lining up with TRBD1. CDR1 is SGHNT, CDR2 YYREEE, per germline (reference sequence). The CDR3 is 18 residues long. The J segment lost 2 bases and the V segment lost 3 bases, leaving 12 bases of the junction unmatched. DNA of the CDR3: TGTGCCAGCAGCTCCTGGACAGGGGGCCTGATTTTAAACACTGAAGCTTTCTTT. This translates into CASSSWTGGLILNTEAFF.

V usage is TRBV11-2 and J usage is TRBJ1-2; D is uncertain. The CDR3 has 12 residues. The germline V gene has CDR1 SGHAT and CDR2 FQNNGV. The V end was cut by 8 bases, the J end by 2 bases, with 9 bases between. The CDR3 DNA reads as TGTGCCAGCGGATCAGTAAACTATGGCTACACCTTC. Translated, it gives CASGSVNYGYTF. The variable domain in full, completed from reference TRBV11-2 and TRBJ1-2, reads EAGVAQSPRYKIIEKRQSVAFWCNPISGHATLYWYQQILGQGPKLLIQFQNNGVVDDSQLPKDRFSAERLKGVDSTLKIQPAKLEDSAVYLCASGSVNYGYTFGSGTRLTVV.

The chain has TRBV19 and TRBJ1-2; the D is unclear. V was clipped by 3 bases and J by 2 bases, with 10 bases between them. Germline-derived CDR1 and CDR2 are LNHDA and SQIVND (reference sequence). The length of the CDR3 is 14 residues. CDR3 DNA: TGTGCCAGTAGTATTCTGGCCAGAAACTATGGCTACACCTTC. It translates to CASSILARNYGYTF.

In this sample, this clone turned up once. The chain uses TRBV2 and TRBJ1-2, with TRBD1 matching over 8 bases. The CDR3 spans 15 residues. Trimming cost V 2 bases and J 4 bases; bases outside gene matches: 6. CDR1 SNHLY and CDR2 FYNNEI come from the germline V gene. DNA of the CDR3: TGTGCCAGCAGTGAACAGGGGGCCGGCTTCTATGGCTACACCTTC. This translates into CASSEQGAGFYGYTF. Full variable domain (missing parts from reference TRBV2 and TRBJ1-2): EPEVTQTPSHQVTQMGQEVILRCVPISNHLYFYWYRQILGQKVEFLVSFYNNEISEKSEIFDDQFSVERPDGSNFTLKIRSTKLEDSAMYFCASSEQGAGFYGYTFGSGTRLTVV.

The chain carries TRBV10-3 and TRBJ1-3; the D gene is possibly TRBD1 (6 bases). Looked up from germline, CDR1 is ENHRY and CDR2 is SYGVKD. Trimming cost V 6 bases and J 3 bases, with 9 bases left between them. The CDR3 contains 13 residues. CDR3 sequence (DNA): TGTGCCATCAGCCGACAGGATGGAAACACCATATATTTT. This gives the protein CAISRQDGNTIYF.